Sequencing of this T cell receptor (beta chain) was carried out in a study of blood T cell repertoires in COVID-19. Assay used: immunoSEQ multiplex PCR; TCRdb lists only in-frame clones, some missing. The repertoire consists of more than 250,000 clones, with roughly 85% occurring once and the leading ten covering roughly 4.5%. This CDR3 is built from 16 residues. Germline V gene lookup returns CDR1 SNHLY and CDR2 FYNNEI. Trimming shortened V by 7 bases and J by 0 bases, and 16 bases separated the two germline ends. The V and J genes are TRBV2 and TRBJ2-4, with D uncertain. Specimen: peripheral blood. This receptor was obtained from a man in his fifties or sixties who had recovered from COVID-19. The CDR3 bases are TGTGCCAGCAACGTTGACCCGACATTAGCCAAAAACATTCAGTACTTC. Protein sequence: CASNVDPTLAKNIQYF.